This TCR beta chain was observed in a study of T cells after yellow fever vaccination. In the study overall: Fractions of low cell number were prepared using SMART-Seq v4 Ultra Low Input.

Study-level results: The secondary response was weaker but peaked faster, day 5 versus 15.

The table lists this clonotype with a few counts. Its specificity is unknown. V lost 7 bases, J lost 0 bases, and 10 bases lay in between. The CDR3 runs 13 residues. Per the germline V gene, CDR1 is SEHNR and CDR2 is FQNEAQ (reference sequence). Generation of TCR cDNA used 5'RACE template switching (which added a universal primer site and UMIs). In TCRdb, the 5' RACE reads were re-called with MiXCR into one record per CDR3 protein. The sample lists 150,000 to 200,000 distinct CDR3 sequences, approximately 11% occurring once. This chain connects TRBV7-9 to TRBJ2-7, with D possibly TRBD1 on 6 matching bases. This specimen was CD8+ T cells sorted from PBMCs, taken 15 days after the yellow fever booster vaccination. This receptor was obtained from a man between 18 and 29 years old who received the YFV17D yellow fever vaccine. The CDR3 loop reads CASNPDSSYEQYF. In nucleotides, the CDR3 is TGTGCCAGCAACCCGGACAGCTCCTACGAGCAGTACTTC.